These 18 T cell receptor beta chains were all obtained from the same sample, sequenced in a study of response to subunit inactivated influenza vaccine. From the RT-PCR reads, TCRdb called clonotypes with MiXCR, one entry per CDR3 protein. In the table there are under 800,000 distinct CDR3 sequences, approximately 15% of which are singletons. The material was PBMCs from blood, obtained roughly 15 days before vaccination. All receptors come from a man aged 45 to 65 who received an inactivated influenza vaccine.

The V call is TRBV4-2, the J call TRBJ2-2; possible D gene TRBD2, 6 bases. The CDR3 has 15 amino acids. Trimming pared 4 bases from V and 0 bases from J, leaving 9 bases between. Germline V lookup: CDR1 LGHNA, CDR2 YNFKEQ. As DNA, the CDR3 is TGTGCCAGCAGCCGCGGGACCACGAACACCGGGGAGCTGTTTTTT. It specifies CASSRGTTNTGELFF.

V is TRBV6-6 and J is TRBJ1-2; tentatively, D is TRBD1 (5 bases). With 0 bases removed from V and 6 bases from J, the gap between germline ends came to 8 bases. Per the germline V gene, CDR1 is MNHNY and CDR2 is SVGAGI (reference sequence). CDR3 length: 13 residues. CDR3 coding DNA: TGTGCCAGCAGTTACTCGATAGGGGATGGCTACACCTTC. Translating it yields CASSYSIGDGYTF.

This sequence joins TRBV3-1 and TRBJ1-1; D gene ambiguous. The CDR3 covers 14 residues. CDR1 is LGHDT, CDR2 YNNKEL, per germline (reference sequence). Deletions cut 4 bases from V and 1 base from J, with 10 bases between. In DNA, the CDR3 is TGTGCCAGCAGCCCGGACGTGTCGAACACTGAAGCTTTCTTT. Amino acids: CASSPDVSNTEAFF.

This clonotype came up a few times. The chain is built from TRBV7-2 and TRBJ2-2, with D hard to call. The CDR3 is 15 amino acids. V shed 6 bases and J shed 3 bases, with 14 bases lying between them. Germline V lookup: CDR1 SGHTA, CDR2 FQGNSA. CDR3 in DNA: TGTGCCAGCAGGATGATGCATCGTGACACCGGGGAGCTGTTTTTT. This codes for CASRMMHRDTGELFF.

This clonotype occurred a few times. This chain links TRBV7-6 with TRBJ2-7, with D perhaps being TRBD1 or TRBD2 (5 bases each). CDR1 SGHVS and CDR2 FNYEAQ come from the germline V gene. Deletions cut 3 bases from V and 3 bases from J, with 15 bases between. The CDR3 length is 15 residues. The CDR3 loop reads CASSFGAGFNYEQYF. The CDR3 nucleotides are TGTGCCAGCAGCTTCGGGGCGGGCTTTAACTACGAGCAGTACTTC.

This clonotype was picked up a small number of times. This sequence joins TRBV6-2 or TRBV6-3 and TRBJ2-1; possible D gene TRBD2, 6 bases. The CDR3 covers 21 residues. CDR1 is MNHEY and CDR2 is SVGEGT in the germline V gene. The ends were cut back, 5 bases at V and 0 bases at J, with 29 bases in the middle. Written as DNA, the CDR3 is TGTGCCAGCAGTCCCCAAGGGAGTAGCGGAGTGAAAAGGAGCTCCTACAATGAGCAGTTCTTC. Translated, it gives CASSPQGSSGVKRSSYNEQFF.

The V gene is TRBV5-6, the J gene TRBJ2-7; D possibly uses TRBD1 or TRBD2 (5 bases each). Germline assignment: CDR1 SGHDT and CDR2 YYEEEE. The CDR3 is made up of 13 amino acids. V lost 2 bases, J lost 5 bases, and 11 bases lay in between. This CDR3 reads CASSFWGIDEQYF. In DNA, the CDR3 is TGTGCCAGCAGCTTCTGGGGGATCGACGAGCAGTACTTC.

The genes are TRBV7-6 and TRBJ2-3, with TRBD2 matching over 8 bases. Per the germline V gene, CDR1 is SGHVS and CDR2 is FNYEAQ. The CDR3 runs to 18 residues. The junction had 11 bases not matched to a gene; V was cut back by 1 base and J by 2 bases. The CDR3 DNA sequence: TGTGCCAGCAGCTTAGAGACAGGCGGGGGGTCCCACACAGATACGCAGTATTTT. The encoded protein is CASSLETGGGSHTDTQYF.

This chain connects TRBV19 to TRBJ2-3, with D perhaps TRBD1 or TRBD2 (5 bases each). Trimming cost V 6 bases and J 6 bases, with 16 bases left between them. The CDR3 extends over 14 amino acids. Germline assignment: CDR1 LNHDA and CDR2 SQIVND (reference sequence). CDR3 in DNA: TGTGCCAGTAGGAGAGCAGGGAGACCTGATACGCAGTATTTT. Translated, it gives CASRRAGRPDTQYF.

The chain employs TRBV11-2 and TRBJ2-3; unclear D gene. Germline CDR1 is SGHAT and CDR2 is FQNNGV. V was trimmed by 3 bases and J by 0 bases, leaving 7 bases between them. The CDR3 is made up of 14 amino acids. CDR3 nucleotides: TGTGCCAGCAGCTTTCGCAAGAGCACAGATACGCAGTATTTT. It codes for CASSFRKSTDTQYF.

In DNA, the CDR3 is TGTGCCACCAGCGGCCAGAGAGGGCTAGCGGGAGGCCAAAGTACAGATACGCAGTATTTT. Its protein is CATSGQRGLAGGQSTDTQYF. The chain combines TRBV15 with TRBJ2-3; TRBD2 matches 11 bases. The CDR3 spans 20 residues. The germline CDR1 and CDR2 sequences are LNHNV and YYDKDF (reference sequence). The J segment lost 3 bases and the V segment lost 5 bases, leaving 19 bases of the junction unmatched.

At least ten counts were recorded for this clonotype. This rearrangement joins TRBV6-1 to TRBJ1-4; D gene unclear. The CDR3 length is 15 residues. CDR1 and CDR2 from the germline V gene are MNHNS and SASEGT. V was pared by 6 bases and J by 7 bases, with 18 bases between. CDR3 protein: CASSKGLLGSEKLFF. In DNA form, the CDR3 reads TGTGCCAGCAGCAAGGGTCTCTTGGGTAGTGAAAAACTGTTTTTT.

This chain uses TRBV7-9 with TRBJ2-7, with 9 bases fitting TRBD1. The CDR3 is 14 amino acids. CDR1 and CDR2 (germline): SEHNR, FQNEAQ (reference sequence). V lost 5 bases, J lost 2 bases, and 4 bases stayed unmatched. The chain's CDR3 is CASSLTGGAYEQYF. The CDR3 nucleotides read TGTGCCAGCAGCCTGACAGGGGGGGCCTACGAGCAGTACTTC.

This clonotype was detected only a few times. The CDR3 sequence is CASGDWGYEQYF. CDR3 DNA: TGTGCCAGCGGGGACTGGGGCTACGAGCAGTACTTC. The V call is TRBV2, the J call TRBJ2-7; tentative D call: TRBD2 (6 bases). CDR3 length: 12 amino acids. The germline V gene has CDR1 SNHLY and CDR2 FYNNEI. V was cut by 8 bases and J by 3 bases, with 11 bases left in between.

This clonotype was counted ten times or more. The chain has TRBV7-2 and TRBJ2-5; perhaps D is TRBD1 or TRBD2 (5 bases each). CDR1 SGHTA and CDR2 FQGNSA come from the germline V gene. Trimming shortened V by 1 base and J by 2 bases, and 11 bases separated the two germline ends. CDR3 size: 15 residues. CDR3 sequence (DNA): TGTGCCAGCAGCTTAGTGGTCAGGGAGCAAGAGACCCAGTACTTC. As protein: CASSLVVREQETQYF. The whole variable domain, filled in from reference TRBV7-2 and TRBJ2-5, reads GAGVSQSPSNKVTEKGKDVELRCDPISGHTALYWYRQSLGQGLEFLIYFQGNSAPDKSGLPSDRFSAERTGGSVSTLTIQRTQQEDSAVYLCASSLVVREQETQYFGPGTRLLVL.

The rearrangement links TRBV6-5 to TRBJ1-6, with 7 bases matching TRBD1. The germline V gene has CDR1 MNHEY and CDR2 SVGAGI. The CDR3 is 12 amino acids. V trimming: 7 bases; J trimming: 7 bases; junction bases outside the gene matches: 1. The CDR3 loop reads CASKTGNSPLHF. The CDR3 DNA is TGTGCCAGCAAGACAGGGAATTCACCCCTCCACTTT.

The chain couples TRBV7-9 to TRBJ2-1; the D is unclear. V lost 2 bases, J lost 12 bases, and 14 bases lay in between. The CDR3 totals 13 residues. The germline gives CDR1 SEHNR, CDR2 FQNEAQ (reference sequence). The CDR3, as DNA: TGTGCCAGCAGCTTAACCGGATCGGAAGGGCAGTTCTTC. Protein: CASSLTGSEGQFF.

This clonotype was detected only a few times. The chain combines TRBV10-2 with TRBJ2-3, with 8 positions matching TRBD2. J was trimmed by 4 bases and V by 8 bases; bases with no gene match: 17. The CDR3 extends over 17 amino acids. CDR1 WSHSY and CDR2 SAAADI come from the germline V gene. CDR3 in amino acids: CASSSGGPRLSSDTQYF. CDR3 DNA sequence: TGCGCCAGCTCTTCGGGGGGGCCTCGTTTGTCGTCAGATACGCAGTATTTT.